These T cell receptor beta chains were read from a single sample in a study of cytomegalovirus exposure and HLA in healthy donors. Data came from immunoSEQ multiplex PCR; TCRdb stores just in-frame clones and leaves some out. The sample has 150,000 to 200,000 clones, approximately 70% seen once. Sequenced: PBMCs. These receptors were obtained from a man in his forties or fifties in good health and CMV-seropositive. Both conserved end residues are part of each CDR3. A D gene is named only where the DNA matches it firmly. Clone size is not always given. Where it is, it says once, few, many or a class for expanded clones.

>NA|15|TRBJ1-5|TRBV5-1|NA
CASSPVGGSNQPQHF
TGCGCCAGCAGCCCGGTGGGGGGAAGCAATCAGCCCCAGCATTTT
>NA|15|TRBJ1-6|TRBV28|TRBD1
CASSEPGQGVGPLHF
TGTGCCAGCAGTGAACCGGGACAGGGCGTAGGGCCCCTCCACTTT
>few|13|TRBJ2-7|TRBV6-5|TRBD1
CASSPDRGDEQYF
TGTGCCAGCAGCCCTGACAGGGGAGACGAGCAGTACTTC
>NA|14|TRBJ2-7|TRBV13|TRBD1
CASSSPGTAKEQYF
TGTGCCAGCAGCTCCCCCGGGACAGCGAAAGAGCAGTACTTC
>few|14|TRBJ2-4|TRBV5-1|NA
CASSLGGPEDIQYF
TGCGCCAGCAGCTTGGGAGGGCCCGAGGACATTCAGTACTTC
>NA|18|TRBJ2-7|TRBV19|TRBD2
CASSKLPLTAGGSYEQYF
TGTGCCAGTAGCAAACTACCCCTCACAGCGGGGGGCTCCTACGAGCAGTACTTC
>NA|14|TRBJ1-6|TRBV18|TRBD1
CASSSGGLNSPLHF
TGTGCCAGCTCATCAGGGGGGTTAAATTCACCCCTCCACTTT
>few|14|TRBJ2-7|TRBV7-2|NA
CASSLGGITYEQYF
TGTGCCAGCAGCTTAGGAGGGATCACCTACGAGCAGTACTTC
>NA|11|TRBJ1-2|TRBV30|NA
CAWSVRLGYTF
TGTGCCTGGAGTGTCAGATTAGGCTACACCTTC
>NA|12|TRBJ1-6|TRBV19|NA
CASSMMAGSLHF
TGTGCCAGTAGTATGATGGCAGGGTCACTCCACTTT
>few|15|TRBJ1-4|TRBV6-5|TRBD1
CASSSPRTGGEKLFF
TGTGCCAGCAGTTCACCCCGGACAGGCGGTGAAAAACTGTTTTTT
>NA|14|TRBJ2-5|TRBV5-1|NA
CASSKEARRETQYF
TGCGCCAGCAGCAAGGAGGCTAGGCGAGAGACCCAGTACTTC
>NA|15|TRBJ1-6|TRBV27|NA
CASSLSGRRGSPLHF
TGTGCCAGCAGTTTATCAGGGCGGCGGGGTTCACCCCTCCACTTT
>NA|15|TRBJ1-4|TRBV18|NA
CASSPLTATNEKLFF
TGTGCCAGCTCACCACTTACTGCAACTAATGAAAAACTGTTTTTT
>NA|14|TRBJ2-5|TRBV11-3|NA
CASNSFSGGKTQYF
TGTGCCAGCAACTCATTCTCCGGAGGAAAGACCCAGTACTTC
>NA|15|TRBJ2-3|TRBV5-6|TRBD2
CASSLGGGGTDTQYF
TGTGCCAGCAGCTTGGGCGGGGGGGGCACAGATACGCAGTATTTT
>NA|12|TRBJ1-2|TRBV5-8|NA
CASSQTNYGYTF
TGTGCCAGCAGCCAAACTAACTATGGCTACACCTTC
>NA|14|TRBJ1-5|TRBV25-1|NA
CASRGRGVSQPQHF
TGTGCCAGCAGGGGCAGGGGAGTTAGTCAGCCCCAGCATTTT
>NA|14|TRBJ1-1|TRBV9|NA
CASSEGLGGTEAFF
TGTGCCAGCAGCGAGGGCCTAGGGGGCACTGAAGCTTTCTTT
>few|15|TRBJ2-4|TRBV27|NA
CASSWSGLAKNIQYF
TGTGCCAGCAGTTGGTCGGGGTTGGCCAAAAACATTCAGTACTTC
>NA|15|TRBJ1-3|TRBV19|TRBD1
CASRPSGTGVNTIYF
TGTGCCAGCCGACCCTCCGGGACAGGGGTAAACACCATATATTTT
>few|15|TRBJ2-7|TRBV19|TRBD2
CASSISPSGTYEQYF
TGTGCCAGTAGTATAAGTCCTAGCGGAACCTACGAGCAGTACTTC
>NA|13|TRBJ2-7|TRBV2|NA
CASSERRFGEQYF
TGTGCCAGCAGTGAACGCAGGTTCGGCGAGCAGTACTTC
>NA|19|TRBJ2-5|TRBV27|TRBD2
CASSLPRLAGGVVRETQYF
TGTGCCAGCAGTCTGCCTCGGCTAGCGGGGGGTGTAGTGAGGGAGACCCAGTACTTC
>NA|12|TRBJ2-1|TRBV2|NA
CASSLVHRATFF
TGTGCCAGCAGTCTCGTCCACAGAGCTACGTTCTTC
>NA|17|TRBJ2-3|TRBV9|NA
CASSVAPVSLNGDTQYF
TGTGCCAGCAGCGTAGCCCCGGTTAGCCTTAATGGGGATACGCAGTATTTT
>NA|15|TRBJ1-1|TRBV13|NA
CASSRPGGGTSEAFF
TGTGCCAGCAGCCGCCCGGGGGGGGGTACTTCTGAAGCTTTCTTT
>few|14|TRBJ2-5|TRBV19|TRBD1
CASSPDRGQETQYF
TGTGCCAGTAGTCCAGACAGGGGGCAAGAGACCCAGTACTTC
>NA|16|TRBJ2-6|TRBV7-3|TRBD1
CASSETGGGGANVLTF
TGTGCCAGCAGCGAGACAGGGGGCGGTGGGGCCAACGTCCTGACTTTC